These 29 T cell receptor beta chains share one sample of origin, sequenced in a study of ipilimumab plus nivolumab after autologous stem cell transplantation (dated by TCRdb to about 2021). Libraries came from the immunoSEQ multiplex PCR assay. Entries here come from immuneACCESS through TCRdb and include only in-frame sequences with V and J called. Some clones fail to appear in such tables; in the studies checked, an unresolved V gene covers under half of the shortfall, and the cause of the remainder is unknown. Counted in this sample were some 22,000 clones; over 65% of them appeared once. The ten largest clones add up to around 20% of the sample. Sequenced material: PBMCs, taken in a trial of ipilimumab plus nivolumab as post-transplant consolidation. These receptors were collected from a male donor with diffuse large B-cell lymphoma.

The rearrangement joins TRBV11-2 to TRBJ2-7; TRBD2 matches at 10 bases. This CDR3 has 17 residues. Trimming took 1 base from V and 1 from J; bases not matched to a gene: 7. Per the germline V gene, CDR1 is SGHAT and CDR2 is FQNNGV. The CDR3 protein is CASSLGLAGGNSYEQYF. As DNA, the CDR3 is TGTGCCAGCAGCTTAGGATTAGCGGGGGGTAATTCCTACGAGCAGTACTTC.

This chain connects TRBV18 to TRBJ2-3; 7 nucleotides align to TRBD1. Germline V gene lookup returns CDR1 KGHSH and CDR2 LQKENI. V was pared by 2 bases and J by 0 bases, with 8 bases of the junction left unmatched. The CDR3 contains 17 residues. The chain's CDR3 is CASSPSLGQISTDTQYF. CDR3 bases: TGTGCCAGCTCACCATCCCTGGGACAGATTAGCACAGATACGCAGTATTTT.

In DNA form, the CDR3 reads TGTGCCAGCAGCCAACCGGGACAGGGGAGAGGATATGGCTACACCTTC. Residues: CASSQPGQGRGYGYTF. V and J are TRBV4-2 and TRBJ1-2, with TRBD1 matching over 10 bases. There are 16 residues in the CDR3. V lost 2 bases, J lost 5 bases, and 8 bases stayed unmatched. CDR1 and CDR2 from the germline V gene are LGHNA and YNFKEQ.

This clone was seen more than once but under ten times. The CDR3 reads CASSLVAVSTDTQYF. For the CDR3, the DNA is TGTGCCAGCAGCTTGGTGGCGGTCAGCACAGATACGCAGTATTTT. V gene TRBV5-4 combines with J gene TRBJ2-3; D gene unclear. Germline-derived CDR1 and CDR2 are SGHNT and YYREEE (reference sequence). V was pared by 0 bases and J by 0 bases, with 8 bases between. CDR3 length equals 15 residues.

CDR3 DNA sequence: TGTGCCAGCAGGCCTGTTACAGGGTGGTACACTGAAGCTTTCTTT. It codes for CASRPVTGWYTEAFF. This sequence joins TRBV6-5 and TRBJ1-1, with D perhaps matching TRBD1 (6 bases). The CDR3 spans 15 residues. V was cut by 6 bases and J by 3 bases, with 17 bases left in between. Germline V CDR1 and CDR2: MNHEY, SVGAGI.

The rearrangement joins TRBV7-3 to TRBJ1-5; D possibly corresponds to TRBD1 (5 bases). The length of the CDR3 is 17 residues. Trimming took 2 bases from V and 1 from J, leaving 15 bases between them. Germline loops: CDR1 SGHTA, CDR2 FQGTGA. CDR3 in amino acids: CASSLDPIRDSNQPQHF. In nucleotides, the CDR3 is TGTGCCAGCAGCTTAGATCCCATCAGGGACAGCAATCAGCCCCAGCATTTT.

The CDR3 sequence is CASSFVTGGNSPLHF. CDR3 nucleotide sequence: TGTGCCAGCAGCTTCGTAACAGGGGGAAATTCACCCCTCCACTTT. This chain connects TRBV7-9 to TRBJ1-6; 8 bases are a match to TRBD1. After removal of 3 bases from V and 7 bases from J, the junction contained 5 bases not matched to a gene. The germline V gene has CDR1 SEHNR and CDR2 FQNEAQ (reference sequence). The CDR3 runs to 15 residues. The full variable domain, completed using reference TRBV7-9 and TRBJ1-6, is DTGVSQNPRHKITKRGQNVTFRCDPISEHNRLYWYRQTLGQGPEFLTYFQNEAQLEKSRLLSDRFSAERPKGSFSTLEIQRTEQGDSAMYLCASSFVTGGNSPLHFGNGTRLTVT.

This rearrangement joins TRBV14 to TRBJ2-7, with 9 bases that match TRBD1. This CDR3 is built from 15 residues. The V gene end was trimmed by 4 bases and the J gene end by 4 bases; junction bases not matched to a gene: 8. Germline CDR1 SGHDN, CDR2 FVKESK. The DNA for the CDR3 is TGTGCCAGCAGCCTACGATCGACAGGGGGGTACGAGCAGTACTTC. It is translated as CASSLRSTGGYEQYF.

This clone occurred a few times. The V call is TRBV5-1, the J call TRBJ1-2, with D maybe TRBD1 (5 bases). This CDR3 contains 12 residues. The V gene's germline CDR1 is SGHRS and CDR2 YFSETQ. Trimming stripped 4 bases from V and 7 bases from J, with 11 bases between. The CDR3 nucleotides read TGCGCCAGCAGCACAGGATCTGGTGGCTACACCTTC. Translation gives CASSTGSGGYTF.

V and J are TRBV12-5 and TRBJ1-1; perhaps TRBD1 as D (5 bases). V dropped 2 bases and J dropped 4 bases, with 17 bases sitting between them. Germline lookup yields CDR1 LGHNT and CDR2 FRNRAP. The CDR3 consists of 16 residues. CDR3 in DNA: TGTGCTAGTGGTTTGTACCGCGGGGGAGGGTTCACTGAAGCTTTCTTT. Amino acid sequence: CASGLYRGGGFTEAFF.

The chain has TRBV4-2 and TRBJ1-2; D is unresolved. The ends were cut back, 0 bases at V and 2 bases at J, with 7 bases in the middle. Germline lookup yields CDR1 LGHNA and CDR2 YNFKEQ. The CDR3 contains 14 residues. This chain's CDR3 is CASSQDRRNYGYTF. CDR3 nucleotides: TGTGCCAGCAGCCAAGATCGGCGGAACTATGGCTACACCTTC.

V and J are TRBV5-1 and TRBJ1-2; TRBD1 is a possible D gene (6 bases). V was clipped by 0 bases and J by 0 bases, with 15 bases between them. Germline assignment: CDR1 SGHRS and CDR2 YFSETQ. This CDR3 contains 17 residues. The CDR3 is CASSLGHTRGPNYGYTF. In DNA form, the CDR3 reads TGCGCCAGCAGCTTGGGCCATACCAGGGGCCCTAACTATGGCTACACCTTC.

This rearrangement joins TRBV7-9 to TRBJ2-3; 12 bases align to TRBD2. With V trimmed by 1 base and J by 5 bases, 7 bases remained unmatched. CDR3 length equals 17 residues. Germline values: CDR1 SEHNR, CDR2 FQNEAQ (reference sequence). The CDR3 sequence: CASSLGPSGGAQDTQYF. DNA for the CDR3: TGTGCCAGCAGCTTAGGACCTAGCGGGGGGGCCCAAGATACGCAGTATTTT.

The CDR3: CASSLGWGTGELFF. The CDR3 nucleotides read TGTGCCAGCAGTCTGGGTTGGGGCACCGGGGAGCTGTTTTTT. V usage is TRBV28 and J usage is TRBJ2-2, with unresolved D. Deletions cut 5 bases from V and 4 bases from J, with 11 bases between. Germline-derived CDR1 and CDR2 are MDHEN and SYDVKM. The CDR3 consists of 14 residues. The full variable domain, rest sourced from reference TRBV28 and TRBJ2-2, is DVKVTQSSRYLVKRTGEKVFLECVQDMDHENMFWYRQDPGLGLRLIYFSYDVKMKEKGDIPEGYSVSREKKERFSLILESASTNQTSMYLCASSLGWGTGELFFGEGSRLTVL.

This clone appeared a few times. This sequence joins TRBV27 and TRBJ1-4; 7 bases are a match to TRBD1. This CDR3 is 13 amino acids long. Trimming cost V 2 bases and J 14 bases; bases outside gene matches: 8. Germline CDR1 and CDR2: MNHEY and SMNVEV (reference sequence). Written as DNA, the CDR3 is TGTGCCAGCAGTTTAGGGGCAACAGGGGTGCTGTTTTTT. Translation gives CASSLGATGVLFF.

The chain is built from TRBV30 and TRBJ1-4, with unresolved D. Germline-derived CDR1 and CDR2 are GTSNPN and SVGIG (reference sequence). With 0 bases removed from V and 7 bases from J, the gap between germline ends came to 15 bases. CDR3 length equals 15 residues. CDR3 amino acids: CAWSVQGLQTEKLFF. For the CDR3, the DNA is TGTGCCTGGAGTGTACAAGGATTACAAACTGAAAAACTGTTTTTT.

The chain carries TRBV9 and TRBJ2-7, with TRBD2 matching over 12 bases. The germline V gene has CDR1 SGDLS and CDR2 YYNGEE. J was trimmed by 0 bases and V by 4 bases; bases with no gene match: 5. This CDR3 contains 16 residues. The CDR3 here is CASSPGLAGSSYEQYF. The CDR3 coding sequence is TGTGCCAGCAGCCCAGGACTAGCGGGGAGCTCCTACGAGCAGTACTTC.

This clone was detected once. Here the CDR3 reads CASSVGGAPADTQYF. CDR3 sequence (DNA): TGTGCCAGCAGCGTAGGGGGGGCACCGGCAGATACGCAGTATTTT. The chain couples TRBV9 to TRBJ2-3; D may match TRBD1 or TRBD2 (6 bases each). V dropped 0 bases and J dropped 4 bases, with 12 bases sitting between them. The V gene's germline CDR1 is SGDLS and CDR2 YYNGEE. The CDR3 loop spans 15 amino acids.

The V and J genes are TRBV28 and TRBJ2-6; D is unresolved. Germline V gene sequence: CDR1 MDHEN, CDR2 SYDVKM. The V gene lost 2 bases and the J gene lost 0 bases, with 11 bases spanning the gap. CDR3 length: 17 amino acids. CDR3 residues: CASSLPQAYSGANVLTF. CDR3 DNA sequence: TGTGCCAGCAGTTTACCCCAGGCCTACTCTGGGGCCAACGTCCTGACTTTC. Variable domain in full (rest from reference TRBV28 and TRBJ2-6): DVKVTQSSRYLVKRTGEKVFLECVQDMDHENMFWYRQDPGLGLRLIYFSYDVKMKEKGDIPEGYSVSREKKERFSLILESASTNQTSMYLCASSLPQAYSGANVLTFGAGSRLTVL.

The rearrangement links TRBV7-2 to TRBJ2-3; D is possibly TRBD1 or TRBD2 (6 bases each). The V gene lost 5 bases and the J gene lost 6 bases, with 27 bases spanning the gap. The CDR3 consists of 18 residues. Per the germline V gene, CDR1 is SGHTA and CDR2 is FQGNSA. The CDR3 DNA sequence: TGTGCCAGCAGCCGACGGGGGCCTGGGCAAACTTTGGGCGATACGCAGTATTTT. Protein: CASSRRGPGQTLGDTQYF.

The rearrangement uses TRBV18 and TRBJ2-1; D perhaps matches TRBD2 (7 bases). Deletions cut 6 bases from V and 6 bases from J, with 9 bases between. This CDR3 is 12 amino acids long. In germline, CDR1 is KGHSH, CDR2 LQKENI. The CDR3 loop reads CASSGGRNEQFF. The CDR3 nucleotides read TGTGCCAGCTCCGGGGGGCGCAATGAGCAGTTCTTC.

The rearrangement links TRBV10-2 to TRBJ1-2, with D possibly TRBD1 on 5 matching bases. Germline V lookup: CDR1 WSHSY, CDR2 SAAADI. Trimming removed 0 bases from V and 7 bases from J, with 15 bases in between. CDR3 length: 15 residues. For the CDR3, the DNA is TGCGCCAGCAGTGAGTCGACGTGGCGGGGGAGTGGCTACACCTTC. This encodes CASSESTWRGSGYTF.

This chain joins TRBV7-3 and TRBJ2-1; 9 positions agree with TRBD2. V lost 2 bases to trimming and J lost 7 bases; unmatched junction nucleotides: 6. This CDR3 is 15 amino acids long. Germline CDR1 reads SGHTA; CDR2 reads FQGTGA. This CDR3 reads CASSLPASGVNEQFF. DNA of the CDR3: TGTGCCAGCAGCTTACCGGCTAGCGGGGTGAATGAGCAGTTCTTC.

This chain links TRBV7-9 with TRBJ1-4; 9 nucleotides match TRBD1. Trimming removed 4 bases from V and 4 bases from J; junction bases left unmatched: 4. The CDR3 runs 15 residues. Germline V CDR1 and CDR2: SEHNR, FQNEAQ (reference sequence). CDR3 residues: CASSWGQGDNEKLFF. CDR3 DNA sequence: TGTGCCAGCAGCTGGGGACAGGGTGATAATGAAAAACTGTTTTTT. Full variable domain (rest looked up from reference TRBV7-9 and TRBJ1-4): DTGVSQNPRHKITKRGQNVTFRCDPISEHNRLYWYRQTLGQGPEFLTYFQNEAQLEKSRLLSDRFSAERPKGSFSTLEIQRTEQGDSAMYLCASSWGQGDNEKLFFGSGTQLSVL.

The gene calls are TRBV7-8 and TRBJ2-1; D ambiguous. In germline, CDR1 is SGHVS, CDR2 FQNEAQ. This CDR3 region has 14 residues. The V end was cut by 0 bases, the J end by 9 bases, with 12 bases between. In DNA form, the CDR3 reads TGTGCCAGCAGCTTAGCCCCCCGCGACGGTGAGCAGTTCTTC. As protein: CASSLAPRDGEQFF.

The V and J genes are TRBV27 and TRBJ2-5, with 7 bases lining up with TRBD1. The DNA end favors TRBJ2-7, so the J call may be wrong. The CDR3 covers 12 residues. The germline V gene has CDR1 MNHEY and CDR2 SMNVEV (reference sequence). The CDR3: CATSGDSYEQYF. The CDR3 DNA sequence: TGTGCCACCTCTGGGGACAGCTACGAGCAGTACTTC.

This chain joins TRBV19 and TRBJ2-2; D remains ambiguous. Germline values: CDR1 LNHDA, CDR2 SQIVND (reference sequence). V shed 3 bases and J shed 1 base, with 9 bases lying between them. This CDR3 has 15 residues. The chain's CDR3 is CASSIPSVNTGELFF. CDR3 in DNA: TGTGCCAGTAGTATTCCAAGCGTGAACACCGGGGAGCTGTTTTTT. Full variable domain (remainder filled in from reference TRBV19 and TRBJ2-2): DGGITQSPKYLFRKEGQNVTLSCEQNLNHDAMYWYRQDPGQGLRLIYYSQIVNDFQKGDIAEGYSVSREKKESFPLTVTSAQKNPTAFYLCASSIPSVNTGELFFGEGSRLTVL.

The chain combines TRBV5-1 with TRBJ1-5, with TRBD1 matching 10 bases. CDR1 SGHRS and CDR2 YFSETQ come from the germline V gene. Germline trimming cut 4 bases from V and 5 bases from J; bases unmatched to any gene: 3. The CDR3 has 14 residues. CDR3 loop: CASSETGGYQPQHF. As DNA, the CDR3 is TGCGCCAGCAGCGAGACAGGGGGCTATCAGCCCCAGCATTTT.

The chain combines TRBV6-5 with TRBJ1-3; a weak D match, TRBD1 (5 bases). The V gene lost 6 bases and the J gene lost 1 base, with 7 bases spanning the gap. This CDR3 contains 13 residues. The germline CDR1 and CDR2 sequences are MNHEY and SVGAGI. CDR3 sequence reads: CASRTGSGNTIYF. The CDR3 nucleotides are TGTGCCAGCAGAACAGGTTCTGGAAACACCATATATTTT.